This T cell receptor beta chain was captured by sequencing in a study of blood T cells in healthy people across ages. Using a J-beta primer mix together with a sample-barcoded 5' primer, a second PCR was run for about 6 to 11 cycles. One entry per CDR3 protein results from TCRdb running MiXCR on the 5' RACE reads. In the table there are about 680,000 distinct CDR3 sequences, 45% to 50% of which are singletons. V was shortened by 3 bases and J by 13 bases, with 16 bases between the two germline ends. This CDR3 is built from 14 residues. The sequenced sample consisted of blood. The chain couples TRBV12-3 or TRBV12-4 to TRBJ1-6, with TRBD1 as a possible D gene (5 bases). The sequence derives from a woman aged 55-69 years in good health. The CDR3 coding sequence is TGTGCCAGCAGTTTTGTGGGGGGACCCCGGCCCCTCCACTTT. It yields the protein CASSFVGGPRPLHF.